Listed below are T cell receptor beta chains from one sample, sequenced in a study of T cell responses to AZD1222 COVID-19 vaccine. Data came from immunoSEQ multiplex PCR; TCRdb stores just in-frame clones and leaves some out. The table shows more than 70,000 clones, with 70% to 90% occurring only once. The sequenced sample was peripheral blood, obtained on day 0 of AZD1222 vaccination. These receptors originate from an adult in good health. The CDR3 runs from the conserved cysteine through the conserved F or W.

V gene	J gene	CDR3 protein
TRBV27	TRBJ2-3	CASSSPGGILTDTQYF
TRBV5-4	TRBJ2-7	CASSRGQGAPYEQYF
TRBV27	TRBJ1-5	CASSLRPTGGNQPQHF
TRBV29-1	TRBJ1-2	CSVLGQGDYGYTF
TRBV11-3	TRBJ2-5	CASSSGFEAQYF
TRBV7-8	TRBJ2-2	CASSLSRYGLAGGKTGTGELFF
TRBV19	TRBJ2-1	CATRKPADNEQFF
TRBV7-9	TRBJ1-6	CASSSNQGAGNSPLHF
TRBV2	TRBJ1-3	CASSGDSGNTIYF
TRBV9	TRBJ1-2	CASVPDSLSYGYTF
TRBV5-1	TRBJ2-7	CASSLRGQGISEQYF
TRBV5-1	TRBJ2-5	CASQSGTSGGTWTQYF
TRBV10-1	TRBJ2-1	CASSSGMVNEQFF
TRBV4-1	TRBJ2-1	CASSQGTSGSYNEQFF
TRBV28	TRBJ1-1	CASSSSGSRTEAFF
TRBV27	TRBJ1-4	CASSSWTGRREKLFF
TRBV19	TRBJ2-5	CASTPGIRGQETQYF
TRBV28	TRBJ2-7	CASRESSGRAREQYF
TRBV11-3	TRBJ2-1	CASSRLAGGWNEQFF
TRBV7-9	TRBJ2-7	CASSLSQTSPYEQYF
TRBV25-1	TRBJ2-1	CASSAGIAQFF
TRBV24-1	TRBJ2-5	CATSDTLPGLADKQETQYF
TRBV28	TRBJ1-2	CASSSGPRGYGYTF
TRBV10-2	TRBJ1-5	CASSEPEGSQHF